The 17 T cell receptor beta chains reported below all come from one sample, sequenced in a study of neoadjuvant anti-PD-1 for oral cavity cancer. The time point: after neoadjuvant nivolumab, at surgical resection. Profiling relied on immunoSEQ multiplex PCR, and the TCRdb table lists in-frame clones only, not all of them. The sample lists 55,000 to 80,000 clones; approximately 87% were seen once. The sample was PBMCs, taken after nivolumab (anti-PD-1) treatment. The source is a person aged 40-85 years with oral cavity squamous cell carcinoma.

The rearrangement links TRBV7-2 to TRBJ1-5; tentative D call: TRBD1 (6 bases). The CDR3 sequence is 15 residues long. V was clipped by 1 base and J by 1 base, with 8 bases between them. CDR1 and CDR2 (germline): SGHTA, FQGNSA. DNA for the CDR3: TGTGCCAGCAGCTTAGTTACAGGGAGCAATCAGCCCCAGCATTTT. Encoded protein: CASSLVTGSNQPQHF.

J is TRBJ1-1 and V is TRBV15; perhaps TRBD1 as D (5 bases). Between the trimmed V and J ends, which lost 1 base and 1 base, there was a span of 19 bases. Germline CDR1 LNHNV, CDR2 YYDKDF (reference sequence). The length of the CDR3 is 18 residues. In DNA, the CDR3 is TGTGCCACCAGCAGAGGGGTGCGACTCGGGCAGGGGAACACTGAAGCTTTCTTT. This translates into CATSRGVRLGQGNTEAFF. The variable domain in full, completed from reference TRBV15 and TRBJ1-1, reads DAMVIQNPRYQVTQFGKPVTLSCSQTLNHNVMYWYQQKSSQAPKLLFHYYDKDFNNEADTPDNFQSRRPNTSFCFLDIRSPGLGDTAMYLCATSRGVRLGQGNTEAFFGQGTRLTVV.

V is TRBV6-1 and J is TRBJ1-5; TRBD1 is a possible D gene (6 bases). Germline CDR1 and CDR2: MNHNS and SASEGT. The V gene lost 2 bases and the J gene lost 4 bases, with 15 bases spanning the gap. The CDR3 covers 16 residues. Here the CDR3 DNA reads TGTGCCAGCAGTGAAACCAGGGGACGGGGGAATCAGCCCCAGCATTTT. It translates to CASSETRGRGNQPQHF.

The gene calls are TRBV2 and TRBJ2-2, with D perhaps TRBD2 (5 bases). The length of the CDR3 is 18 residues. Germline values: CDR1 SNHLY, CDR2 FYNNEI. The V end was cut by 5 bases, the J end by 1 base, with 20 bases between. The chain's CDR3 is CASSWESRLAGNTGELFF. Here the CDR3 DNA reads TGTGCCAGCAGTTGGGAGTCGCGGCTAGCAGGGAACACCGGGGAGCTGTTTTTT.

CDR3 coding DNA: TGCGCCAGCAGTGAAGGCTACGAGCAGTACTTC. Protein: CASSEGYEQYF. The chain links TRBV10-2 to TRBJ2-7; no definite D call. The CDR3 is made up of 11 amino acids. Trimming shortened V by 3 bases and J by 3 bases, and 3 bases separated the two germline ends. Germline V gene data show CDR1 as WSHSY and CDR2 as SAAADI.

The rearrangement uses TRBV6-5 and TRBJ2-3; D gene unclear. CDR3 length: 13 residues. Germline assignment: CDR1 MNHEY and CDR2 SVGAGI. The germline V and J ends were trimmed by 6 bases and 5 bases, with 12 bases remaining between them. The CDR3 sequence: CASSLAMGDTQYF. The DNA of the CDR3 is TGTGCCAGCAGCCTCGCCATGGGAGATACGCAGTATTTT.

This clone was counted once. The CDR3 DNA reads as TGTGCCAGCAGTACAACAGGGGTTCTATTTAACGAGCAGTACTTC. Its protein product is CASSTTGVLFNEQYF. The rearrangement links TRBV6-5 to TRBJ2-7; 7 bases fit TRBD1. Germline CDR1 MNHEY, CDR2 SVGAGI. The CDR3 runs 15 residues. The trim removed 5 bases at V and 5 bases at J, leaving 12 bases unmatched.

The chain links TRBV28 to TRBJ1-2; 7 bases match TRBD1. After removal of 2 bases from V and 4 bases from J, the junction contained 7 bases not matched to a gene. CDR1 is MDHEN, CDR2 SYDVKM, per germline. This CDR3 is built from 15 residues. The CDR3 coding sequence is TGTGCCAGCAGTTTAGGTTCAGGGGGGGGCTATGGCTACACCTTC. Encoded protein: CASSLGSGGGYGYTF.

This chain links TRBV5-1 with TRBJ2-5, with TRBD2 matching 10 bases. The V gene end was trimmed by 3 bases and the J gene end by 4 bases; junction bases not matched to a gene: 12. Germline V gene data show CDR1 as SGHRS and CDR2 as YFSETQ. The CDR3 is 17 amino acids. CDR3 DNA sequence: TGCGCCAGCAGCTCCTCGACTAGCGGGTCCACTAGAGAGACCCAGTACTTC. Protein sequence: CASSSSTSGSTRETQYF.

The genes are TRBV29-1 and TRBJ2-3, with TRBD1 matching 8 bases. Germline CDR1 is SQVTM and CDR2 is ANQGSEA. V shed 7 bases, J shed 2 bases, and the junction held 5 bases outside the gene matches. The CDR3 loop spans 13 amino acids. The CDR3 is CSARTGFTDTQYF. CDR3 DNA: TGCAGCGCCCGGACAGGGTTCACAGATACGCAGTATTTT.

The CDR3 DNA is TGCGCCAGCAGTCCTAATGGGGATTCTGGAAACACCATATATTTT. It encodes CASSPNGDSGNTIYF. The gene calls are TRBV5-1 and TRBJ1-3; the D is unclear. Germline V gives CDR1 SGHRS, CDR2 YFSETQ. CDR3 length: 15 amino acids. Trimming took 5 bases from V and 1 from J, leaving 13 bases between them. Full variable domain (rest looked up from reference TRBV5-1 and TRBJ1-3): KAGVTQTPRYLIKTRGQQVTLSCSPISGHRSVSWYQQTPGQGLQFLFEYFSETQRNKGNFPGRFSGRQFSNSRSEMNVSTLELGDSALYLCASSPNGDSGNTIYFGEGSWLTVV.

This chain joins TRBV6-1 and TRBJ2-2; TRBD1 matches 9 bases. CDR1 is MNHNS, CDR2 SASEGT, per germline. The ends lost 5 bases at V and 6 bases at J; junction bases unmatched: 7. The CDR3 consists of 15 residues. As DNA, the CDR3 is TGTGCCAGCAGTTCGGGGGGACAGGGTCCCGGGGAGCTGTTTTTT. This sequence encodes CASSSGGQGPGELFF.

This clone was seen only once. The identical CDR3 is also encoded by other nucleotide sequences in the sample. The chain employs TRBV5-1 and TRBJ2-3; TRBD1 matches at 9 bases. V dropped 0 bases and J dropped 1; count of bases not matched to a gene: 0. The CDR3 is 15 amino acids. Germline V CDR1 and CDR2: SGHRS, YFSETQ. The DNA of the CDR3 is TGCGCCAGCAGCTTGGGACAGGGGGGCACAGATACGCAGTATTTT. This translates into CASSLGQGGTDTQYF.

The rearrangement links TRBV27 to TRBJ1-1; the D gene is possibly TRBD1 (6 bases). Trimming took 5 bases from V and 1 from J, leaving 11 bases between them. CDR3 length: 14 amino acids. Germline-derived CDR1 and CDR2 are MNHEY and SMNVEV (reference sequence). CDR3 loop: CASSESGQNTEAFF. The CDR3, as DNA: TGTGCCAGCAGTGAATCGGGACAGAACACTGAAGCTTTCTTT.

V gene TRBV9 combines with J gene TRBJ2-3, with D perhaps matching TRBD1 (5 bases). Germline assignment: CDR1 SGDLS and CDR2 YYNGEE. This CDR3 has 16 amino acids. Between the trimmed V and J ends, which lost 0 bases and 0 bases, there was a span of 11 bases. CDR3: CASSVVGRASTDTQYF. The CDR3 DNA follows: TGTGCCAGCAGCGTAGTGGGCAGGGCCAGCACAGATACGCAGTATTTT.

This clone appeared a few times. The chain recombines TRBV2 with TRBJ2-2; the D gene is possibly TRBD2 (7 bases). Germline V gene sequence: CDR1 SNHLY, CDR2 FYNNEI. The CDR3 spans 16 residues. V was trimmed by 6 bases and J by 4 bases, leaving 18 bases between them. The CDR3, as DNA: TGTGCCAGCAGCAGAGAGGGGGGGCGTTCCACCGGGGAGCTGTTTTTT. It specifies CASSREGGRSTGELFF.

This chain joins TRBV11-2 and TRBJ2-3; TRBD2 agrees at 9 bases. The CDR3 is 15 residues long. CDR1 SGHAT and CDR2 FQNNGV come from the germline V gene. Trimming took 3 bases from V and 7 from J; bases not matched to a gene: 8. In nucleotides, the CDR3 is TGTGCCAGCAGCTTTGAGGTAGCGGGAGTAAATACGCAGTATTTT. Amino acid sequence: CASSFEVAGVNTQYF. Full variable domain (rest looked up from reference TRBV11-2 and TRBJ2-3): EAGVAQSPRYKIIEKRQSVAFWCNPISGHATLYWYQQILGQGPKLLIQFQNNGVVDDSQLPKDRFSAERLKGVDSTLKIQPAKLEDSAVYLCASSFEVAGVNTQYFGPGTRLTVL.